The next 17 T cell receptor beta chains were all read from a single sample in a study of vaccination and CD4 T cells after COVID-19. Researchers used the Oncomine TCR Beta short-read assay to sequence DNA from cultured CD4+ T cells. TCRdb recomputed calls from the PCR reads with MiXCR, one row per CDR3 protein. The table lists 15,000 to 17,000 distinct CDR3 sequences, approximately 51% of them singletons. Treatment given: approximately 10-day PBMC culture with coronavirus spike peptide pools or control peptides (ViraFEST assay). The antigens these receptors bind are not known. The material was CD4+ T cells from blood, cultured in vitro, obtained before SARS-CoV-2 vaccination. All receptors derive from a human donor who had recovered from COVID-19.

The V call is TRBV6-4, the J call TRBJ2-7, with D hard to call. The ends were cut back, 4 bases at V and 0 bases at J, with 10 bases in the middle. Per germline, CDR1 MRHNA and CDR2 SNTAGT. The CDR3 consists of 14 residues. The CDR3 sequence: CASSVDASSYEQYF. CDR3 in DNA: TGTGCCAGCAGTGTGGACGCCAGCTCCTACGAGCAGTACTTC.

The chain carries TRBV6-2 or TRBV6-3 and TRBJ2-6, with 8 bases fitting TRBD1. CDR1 and CDR2 (germline): MNHEY, SVGEGT. The CDR3 runs 15 residues. J was trimmed by 2 bases and V by 7 bases; bases with no gene match: 4. The CDR3 sequence is CASTPQGAGANVLTF. CDR3 sequence (DNA): TGTGCCAGCACCCCACAGGGGGCTGGGGCCAACGTCCTGACTTTC.

The chain uses TRBV9 and TRBJ1-5, with D perhaps matching TRBD1 (5 bases). V lost 4 bases to trimming and J lost 0 bases, with 11 bases between them. Germline V gene sequence: CDR1 SGDLS, CDR2 YYNGEE. The CDR3 length is 15 residues. CDR3 in amino acids: CASSPTELSNQPQHF. The CDR3 DNA sequence: TGTGCCAGCAGCCCGACAGAGCTTAGCAATCAGCCCCAGCATTTT.

This clonotype was detected only a few times. The CDR3 bases are TGTGCCAGCAGTTACTCGACAGGGGATAATTCACCCCTCCACTTT. Protein product: CASSYSTGDNSPLHF. V gene TRBV6-5 combines with J gene TRBJ1-6, with 8 bases identical to TRBD1. Germline V lookup: CDR1 MNHEY, CDR2 SVGAGI. V trimming: 0 bases; J trimming: 5 bases; junction bases outside the gene matches: 0. This CDR3 is 15 amino acids long.

The CDR3 nucleotides are TGTGCCACCAGCCTTAGGGAGGCGGGACTAGCGGGACGGGGGACAGATACGCAGTATTTT. Its protein product is CATSLREAGLAGRGTDTQYF. The chain has TRBV6-1 and TRBJ2-3, with TRBD2 matching over 13 bases. Germline trimming cut 10 bases from V and 3 bases from J; bases unmatched to any gene: 22. Germline CDR1 reads MNHNS; CDR2 reads SASEGT. The CDR3 runs 20 residues.

This clonotype has more than one count but fewer than ten. The V call is TRBV20-1, the J call TRBJ1-6, with D possibly matching TRBD1 (6 bases). The CDR3 runs 13 residues. With 4 bases removed from V and 5 bases from J, the gap between germline ends came to 9 bases. CDR1 and CDR2 from the germline V gene are DFQATT and SNEGSKA (reference sequence). The CDR3 is CSATGQNNSPLHF. DNA for the CDR3: TGCAGTGCTACCGGACAGAATAATTCACCCCTCCACTTT.

The chain is built from TRBV12-3 or TRBV12-4 and TRBJ2-7; a weak D match, TRBD1 (5 bases). CDR3 size: 12 residues. V dropped 4 bases and J dropped 5 bases, with 9 bases sitting between them. The CDR3 region has the DNA TGTGCCAGCAGTTCCAGGGTCGACGAGCAGTACTTC. Amino acids: CASSSRVDEQYF.

The V gene is TRBV20-1, the J gene TRBJ1-5, with D perhaps matching TRBD1 (6 bases). V was trimmed by 6 bases and J by 0 bases, leaving 12 bases between them. Per germline, CDR1 DFQATT and CDR2 SNEGSKA (reference sequence). The CDR3 is 14 amino acids. The chain's CDR3 is CSASGTTSNQPQHF. The DNA of the CDR3 is TGCAGTGCCTCCGGGACAACTAGCAATCAGCCCCAGCATTTT.

CDR3 DNA: TGTGCCAGCAGTCCTGCGCGGGGACAGGGGGCGCAGTATGGCTACACCTTC. As protein: CASSPARGQGAQYGYTF. The V and J genes are TRBV6-1 and TRBJ1-2; 12 bases align to TRBD1. In germline, CDR1 is MNHNS, CDR2 SASEGT. This CDR3 contains 17 residues. The V segment lost 5 bases and the J segment 5 bases; nucleotides outside the gene matches: 12.

The sample holds a few counts of this clonotype. The V and J genes are TRBV20-1 and TRBJ1-1; D uncertain. The CDR3 has 14 amino acids. Trimming left V 0 bases short and J 0 bases short, with 8 bases between. The germline V gene has CDR1 DFQATT and CDR2 SNEGSKA (reference sequence). CDR3 sequence (DNA): TGCAGTGCTAGAGATTTTCGAGTGAACACTGAAGCTTTCTTT. Encoded protein: CSARDFRVNTEAFF.

This chain connects TRBV11-2 to TRBJ2-7; tentative D call: TRBD2 (5 bases). V shed 5 bases and J shed 7 bases, with 6 bases lying between them. Germline V lookup: CDR1 SGHAT, CDR2 FQNNGV. The CDR3 sequence is 10 residues long. CDR3 nucleotides: TGTGCCAGCAGCCGGGGTGAGCAGTACTTC. This sequence encodes CASSRGEQYF.

The rearrangement uses TRBV29-1 and TRBJ2-5; D is ambiguous. Germline V lookup: CDR1 SQVTM, CDR2 ANQGSEA. This CDR3 is 13 amino acids long. Trimming removed 3 bases from V and 3 bases from J, with 11 bases in between. CDR3 nucleotide sequence: TGCAGCGTTGACCTCAGAGGTGAAGAGACCCAGTACTTC. Residues: CSVDLRGEETQYF.

This clonotype occurred a few times. The J gene is TRBJ1-5, the V gene TRBV7-7; 8 bases map to TRBD1. CDR1 SSHAT and CDR2 FNYEAQ come from the germline V gene (reference sequence). The V gene end was trimmed by 3 bases and the J gene end by 0 bases; junction bases not matched to a gene: 10. The CDR3 sequence is 18 residues long. CDR3 in DNA: TGTGCCAGCAGCTTCGGGACAGGAGATTCCAATAGCAATCAGCCCCAGCATTTT. This translates into CASSFGTGDSNSNQPQHF.

This rearrangement joins TRBV19 to TRBJ1-1; 7 nucleotides line up with TRBD1. Germline V gene data show CDR1 as LNHDA and CDR2 as SQIVND (reference sequence). The CDR3 sequence is 14 residues long. J was trimmed by 4 bases and V by 7 bases; bases with no gene match: 9. The CDR3 DNA sequence: TGTGCCAGTACAAACAGGGGCCTTAGCACTGAAGCTTTCTTT. This encodes CASTNRGLSTEAFF.

The rearrangement joins TRBV27 to TRBJ2-3; 8 bases fit TRBD1. CDR1 is MNHEY and CDR2 is SMNVEV in the germline V gene (reference sequence). The CDR3 covers 15 residues. The V gene end was trimmed by 3 bases and the J gene end by 6 bases; junction bases not matched to a gene: 8. In DNA form, the CDR3 reads TGTGCCAGCAGTTTCCAGGCAGGGGGCTCGGATACGCAGTATTTT. Translating it yields CASSFQAGGSDTQYF.

The rearrangement joins TRBV20-1 to TRBJ1-1; unclear D gene. Trimming took off 4 bases at V and 6 bases at J, with 15 bases between the two ends. Per germline, CDR1 DFQATT and CDR2 SNEGSKA (reference sequence). This CDR3 comprises 13 residues. In DNA, the CDR3 is TGCAGTGCTACCTCGACTTGGGTCTCTGAAGCTTTCTTT. Residues: CSATSTWVSEAFF.

This clonotype showed up just a few times. The V call is TRBV5-6, the J call TRBJ1-2, with D perhaps matching TRBD1 (6 bases). With 2 bases removed from V and 4 bases from J, the gap between germline ends came to 12 bases. The CDR3 runs 14 residues. CDR1 and CDR2 (germline): SGHDT, YYEEEE. Here the CDR3 reads CASSLPGAPYGYTF. As DNA, the CDR3 is TGTGCCAGCAGCTTACCAGGGGCTCCCTATGGCTACACCTTC.